This entry concerns a single T cell receptor beta chain. CDR3 length: 16 amino acids. With 0 bases removed from V and 0 bases from J, the gap between germline ends came to 11 bases. Germline V CDR1 and CDR2: ENHRY, SYGVKD. As processed by the authors: Amplification of reference gene primers provided the estimated nucleated cell counts. Here immunoSEQ multiplex PCR was the method, and the copy in TCRdb shows in-frame clones only, minus some. The V and J calls and clone size are taken from that table; D and trimming were inferred from the DNA. The data show about 180,000 clones, with around 83% seen just once and less than 3.5% held by the top ten. This sample is drawn from a study of blood T cell repertoires in COVID-19. The overall study: There were acute and convalescent COVID-19 samples, and they came from the United States, Italy and Spain.

Input material: peripheral blood. The chain recombines TRBV10-3 with TRBJ1-2, with D hard to call. This TCR was recovered from a woman in her twenties or thirties with active or convalescent COVID-19. This CDR3 is CAISESWQTTNYGYTF. The DNA for the CDR3 is TGTGCCATCAGTGAGTCATGGCAGACAACTAACTATGGCTACACCTTC.